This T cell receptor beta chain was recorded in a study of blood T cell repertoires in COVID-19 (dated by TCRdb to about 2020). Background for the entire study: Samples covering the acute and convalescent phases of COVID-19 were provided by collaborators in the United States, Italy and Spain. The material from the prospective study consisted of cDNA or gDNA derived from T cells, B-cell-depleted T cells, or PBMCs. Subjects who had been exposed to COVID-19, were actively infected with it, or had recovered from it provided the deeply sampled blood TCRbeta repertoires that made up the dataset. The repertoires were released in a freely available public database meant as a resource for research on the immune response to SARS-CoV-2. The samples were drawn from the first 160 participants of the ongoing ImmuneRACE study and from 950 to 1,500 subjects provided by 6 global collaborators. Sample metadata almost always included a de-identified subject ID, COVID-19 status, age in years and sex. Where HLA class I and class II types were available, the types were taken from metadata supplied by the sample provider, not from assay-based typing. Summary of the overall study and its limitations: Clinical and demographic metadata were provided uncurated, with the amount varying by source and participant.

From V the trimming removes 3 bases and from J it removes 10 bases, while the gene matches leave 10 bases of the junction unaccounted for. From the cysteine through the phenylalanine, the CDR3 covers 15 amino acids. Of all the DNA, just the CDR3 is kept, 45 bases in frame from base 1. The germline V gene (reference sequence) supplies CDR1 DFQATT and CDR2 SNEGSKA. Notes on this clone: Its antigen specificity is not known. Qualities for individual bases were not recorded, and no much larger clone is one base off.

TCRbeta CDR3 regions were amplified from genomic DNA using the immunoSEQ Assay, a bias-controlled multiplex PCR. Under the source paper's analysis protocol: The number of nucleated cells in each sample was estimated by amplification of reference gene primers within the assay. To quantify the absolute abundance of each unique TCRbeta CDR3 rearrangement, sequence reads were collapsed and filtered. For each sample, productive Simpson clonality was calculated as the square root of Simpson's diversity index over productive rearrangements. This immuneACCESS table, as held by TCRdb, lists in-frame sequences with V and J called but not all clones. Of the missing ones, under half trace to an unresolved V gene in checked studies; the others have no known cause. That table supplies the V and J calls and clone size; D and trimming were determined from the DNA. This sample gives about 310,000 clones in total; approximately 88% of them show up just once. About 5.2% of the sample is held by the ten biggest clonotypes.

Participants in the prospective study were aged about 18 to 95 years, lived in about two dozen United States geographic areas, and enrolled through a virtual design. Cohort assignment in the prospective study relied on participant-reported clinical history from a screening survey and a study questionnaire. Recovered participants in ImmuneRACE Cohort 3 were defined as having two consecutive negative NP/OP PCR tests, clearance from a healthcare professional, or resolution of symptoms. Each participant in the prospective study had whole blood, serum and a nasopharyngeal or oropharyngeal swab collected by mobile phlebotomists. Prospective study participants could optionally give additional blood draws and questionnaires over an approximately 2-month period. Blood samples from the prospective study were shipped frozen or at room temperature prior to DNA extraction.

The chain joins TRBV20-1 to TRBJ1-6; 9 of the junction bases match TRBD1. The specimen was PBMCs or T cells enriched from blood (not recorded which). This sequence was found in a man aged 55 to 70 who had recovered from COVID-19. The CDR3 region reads CSASNPGQGVSPLHF. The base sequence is TGCAGTGCTAGTAATCCGGGACAGGGAGTGTCACCCCTCCACTTT.